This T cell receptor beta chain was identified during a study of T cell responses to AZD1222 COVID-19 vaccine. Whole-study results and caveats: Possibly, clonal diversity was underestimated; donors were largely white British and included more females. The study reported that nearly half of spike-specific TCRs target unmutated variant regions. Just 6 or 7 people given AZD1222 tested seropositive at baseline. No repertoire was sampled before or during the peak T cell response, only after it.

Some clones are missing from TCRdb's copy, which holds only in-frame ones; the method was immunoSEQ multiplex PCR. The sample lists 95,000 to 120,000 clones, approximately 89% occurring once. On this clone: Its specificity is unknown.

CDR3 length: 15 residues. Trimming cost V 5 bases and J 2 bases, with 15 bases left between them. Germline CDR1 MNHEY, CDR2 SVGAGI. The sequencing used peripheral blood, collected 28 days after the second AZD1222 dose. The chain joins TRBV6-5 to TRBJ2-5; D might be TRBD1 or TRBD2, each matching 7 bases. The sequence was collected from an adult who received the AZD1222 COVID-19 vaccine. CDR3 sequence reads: CASSRGRGLQETQYF. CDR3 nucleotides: TGTGCCAGCAGTAGGGGGCGGGGGCTTCAAGAGACCCAGTACTTC.